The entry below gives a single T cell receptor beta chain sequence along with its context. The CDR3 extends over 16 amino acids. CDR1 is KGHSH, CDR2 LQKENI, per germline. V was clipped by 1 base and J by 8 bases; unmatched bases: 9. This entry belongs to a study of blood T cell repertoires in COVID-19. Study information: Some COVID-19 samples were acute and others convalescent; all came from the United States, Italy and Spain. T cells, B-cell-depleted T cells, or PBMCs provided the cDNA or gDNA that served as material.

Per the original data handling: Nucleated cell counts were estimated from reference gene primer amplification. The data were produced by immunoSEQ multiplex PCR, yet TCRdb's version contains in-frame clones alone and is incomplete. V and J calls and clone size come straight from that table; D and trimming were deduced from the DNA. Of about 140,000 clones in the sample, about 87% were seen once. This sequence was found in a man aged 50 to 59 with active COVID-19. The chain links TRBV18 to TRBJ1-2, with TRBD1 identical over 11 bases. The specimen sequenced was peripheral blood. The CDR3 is CASSPLSPGQGEGYTF. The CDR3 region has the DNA TGTGCCAGCTCACCACTCTCCCCGGGACAGGGGGAAGGCTACACCTTC.